Shown below are 15 T cell receptor beta chains from a single sample sequenced in a study of beta chain features in type 1 diabetes. The isolated RNA, all of it, was reverse transcribed, so expressed TCRB transcripts were what got sequenced. Here immunoSEQ multiplex PCR was the method, and the copy in TCRdb shows in-frame clones only, minus some. The data contain roughly 350,000 clones, about 11% of them singletons. Sequencing input: naive CD4+ T cells from blood. These receptors all stem from a woman in her twenties or thirties in good health.

This clone was detected a few times. The chain uses TRBV30 and TRBJ2-7, with TRBD2 matching 7 bases. The trim removed 3 bases at V and 8 bases at J, leaving 10 bases unmatched. CDR3 size: 13 residues. The germline CDR1 and CDR2 sequences are GTSNPN and SVGIG (reference sequence). Written as DNA, the CDR3 is TGTGCCTGGAGCCTGGGGGAGGGCCGTCAGCAGTACTTC. It codes for CAWSLGEGRQQYF.

This clone was recorded once. The chain uses TRBV18 and TRBJ2-2; 8 bases are a match to TRBD1. Trimming cost V 2 bases and J 0 bases; bases outside gene matches: 2. CDR3 length: 16 residues. Per germline, CDR1 KGHSH and CDR2 LQKENI. The CDR3, as DNA: TGTGCCAGCTCACCAGCACAGGGGGCGAACACCGGGGAGCTGTTTTTT. This gives the protein CASSPAQGANTGELFF. Supplemented by reference TRBV18 and TRBJ2-2, the full variable domain reads NAGVMQNPRHLVRRRGQEARLRCSPMKGHSHVYWYRQLPEEGLKFMVYLQKENIIDESGMPKERFSAEFPKEGPSILRIQQVVRGDSAAYFCASSPAQGANTGELFFGEGSRLTVL.

This sequence joins TRBV13 and TRBJ2-7, with TRBD2 matching over 10 bases. The ends lost 6 bases at V and 2 bases at J; junction bases unmatched: 7. The CDR3 covers 15 residues. Germline V gene data show CDR1 as PRHDT and CDR2 as FYEKMQ (reference sequence). The CDR3 protein is CASRSLAGVPYEQYF. CDR3 DNA: TGTGCCAGCAGGTCTCTAGCGGGGGTCCCCTACGAGCAGTACTTC.

Note on this clone: Different DNA sequences within this sample yield the same CDR3. The chain couples TRBV30 to TRBJ2-7; no reliable D call. The CDR3 spans 11 residues. Trimming took off 0 bases at V and 5 bases at J, with 5 bases between the two ends. Per germline, CDR1 GTSNPN and CDR2 SVGIG (reference sequence). DNA of the CDR3: TGTGCCTGGAGTGTCGCGGACGAGCAGTACTTC. Amino acid sequence: CAWSVADEQYF. Complete variable domain (other parts from reference TRBV30 and TRBJ2-7): SQTIHQWPATLVQPVGSPLSLECTVEGTSNPNLYWYRQAAGRGLQLLFYSVGIGQISSEVPQNLSASRPQDRQFILSSKKLLLSDSGFYLCAWSVADEQYFGPGTRLTVT.

In its sample, this clone was seen a few times. The chain links TRBV7-8 to TRBJ1-5; D uncertain. V lost 1 base to trimming and J lost 0 bases, with 13 bases between them. The CDR3 is 17 amino acids. CDR1 and CDR2 (germline): SGHVS, FQNEAQ. DNA of the CDR3: TGTGCCAGCAGCTTAGAGGCGGCAGATTATAGCAATCAGCCCCAGCATTTT. As protein: CASSLEAADYSNQPQHF.

V is TRBV2 and J is TRBJ1-4; no reliable D call. Between the trimmed V and J ends, which lost 6 bases and 3 bases, there was a span of 14 bases. Germline assignment: CDR1 SNHLY and CDR2 FYNNEI. There are 15 residues in the CDR3. Written as DNA, the CDR3 is TGTGCCAGCAGCCCGTCTACGGCGGCTAATGAAAAACTGTTTTTT. It translates to CASSPSTAANEKLFF.

Written as DNA, the CDR3 is TGTGCCTGGAGTCGGACAGGGAATTCTGGAAACACCATATATTTT. Residues: CAWSRTGNSGNTIYF. The chain joins TRBV30 to TRBJ1-3; 8 positions match TRBD1. CDR3 length: 15 amino acids. With V trimmed by 2 bases and J by 1 base, 4 bases remained unmatched. CDR1 and CDR2 (germline): GTSNPN, SVGIG (reference sequence).

V gene TRBV4-3 combines with J gene TRBJ2-7, with TRBD1 matching over 9 bases. The germline CDR1 and CDR2 sequences are LGHNA and YSLEER. CDR3 length: 18 residues. The junction had 9 bases not matched to a gene; V was cut back by 0 bases and J by 0 bases. The CDR3 here is CASSQERRPGQGSYEQYF. In nucleotides, the CDR3 is TGCGCCAGCAGCCAAGAGAGGCGACCGGGACAGGGCTCCTACGAGCAGTACTTC.

This clone was seen a few times. The rearrangement links TRBV30 to TRBJ2-1; no reliable D call. Germline V gives CDR1 GTSNPN, CDR2 SVGIG (reference sequence). Trimming removed 4 bases at V and 0 bases at J, with 7 bases between. This CDR3 has 13 residues. CDR3 bases: TGTGCCTGGAACGCAGTCTCCTACAATGAGCAGTTCTTC. Translation gives CAWNAVSYNEQFF.

This clone has a handful of counts. V usage is TRBV29-1 and J usage is TRBJ2-5; weak D call: TRBD1 (6 bases). The CDR3 is made up of 14 amino acids. Germline V gene sequence: CDR1 SQVTM, CDR2 ANQGSEA. Trimming stripped 3 bases from V and 5 bases from J, with 16 bases between. Written as DNA, the CDR3 is TGCAGCGTTGAGACAACAGGGACCCGGGAGACCCAGTACTTC. It is translated as CSVETTGTRETQYF.

The chain employs TRBV28 and TRBJ2-7; the match to TRBD1 covers 7 bases. V dropped 6 bases and J dropped 5; count of bases not matched to a gene: 7. Germline V gene lookup returns CDR1 MDHEN and CDR2 SYDVKM. The CDR3 is 13 amino acids. The CDR3 bases are TGTGCCAGCAGACAGACAGGGATCCACGAGCAGTACTTC. Protein sequence: CASRQTGIHEQYF.

This chain links TRBV5-6 with TRBJ2-5; 7 positions match TRBD1. The CDR3 runs 12 residues. With V trimmed by 6 bases and J by 5 bases, 4 bases remained unmatched. The germline gives CDR1 SGHDT, CDR2 YYEEEE. The CDR3 sequence: CASNPQGETQYF. CDR3 DNA sequence: TGTGCCAGCAACCCACAGGGGGAGACCCAGTACTTC. Supplemented by reference TRBV5-6 and TRBJ2-5, the full variable domain reads DAGVTQSPTHLIKTRGQQVTLRCSPKSGHDTVSWYQQALGQGPQFIFQYYEEEERQRGNFPDRFSGHQFPNYSSELNVNALLLGDSALYLCASNPQGETQYFGPGTRLLVL.

This clone was observed a few times. V is TRBV30 and J is TRBJ2-6; TRBD1 aligns across 9 bases. Germline V gene lookup returns CDR1 GTSNPN and CDR2 SVGIG (reference sequence). The CDR3 extends over 16 amino acids. V dropped 8 bases and J dropped 2; count of bases not matched to a gene: 10. This CDR3 reads CAGAGQGKAGANVLTF. The CDR3 DNA sequence: TGTGCCGGAGCGGGACAGGGTAAAGCTGGGGCCAACGTCCTGACTTTC.

Ten or more counts support this clone. The chain links TRBV15 to TRBJ2-5, with D tentatively TRBD1 (6 bases). CDR1 and CDR2 from the germline V gene are LNHNV and YYDKDF (reference sequence). V was trimmed by 0 bases and J by 5 bases, leaving 7 bases between them. The CDR3 length is 13 residues. The CDR3, as DNA: TGTGCCACCAGCAGAGAACAGGGTGAGACCCAGTACTTC. Translating gives CATSREQGETQYF.

This clone was seen more than once but under ten times. V usage is TRBV9 and J usage is TRBJ2-5; a weak D match, TRBD2 (5 bases). Per the germline V gene, CDR1 is SGDLS and CDR2 is YYNGEE. CDR3 length: 14 amino acids. V lost 0 bases and J 3 bases, leaving 9 bases between the germline ends. CDR3 protein: CASSVASGEETQYF. In DNA form, the CDR3 reads TGTGCCAGCAGCGTAGCCAGCGGTGAAGAGACCCAGTACTTC. The full variable domain, with the rest looked up from reference TRBV9 and TRBJ2-5, is DSGVTQTPKHLITATGQRVTLRCSPRSGDLSVYWYQQSLDQGLQFLIQYYNGEERAKGNILERFSAQQFPDLHSELNLSSLELGDSALYFCASSVASGEETQYFGPGTRLLVL.